This T cell receptor beta chain was obtained from a study of T cells in localized non-small cell lung cancer. Whole-study results and caveats: Higher T cell density in the blood was associated with longer overall survival, whereas higher adjacent-lung clonality associated with shorter survival. Investigators sequenced only a single tumor region, leaving heterogeneity possible. Median detection of top 100 tumor clones in adjacent lung was 57 clones.

Lung tissue at least 2 cm from the tumor margin was confirmed free of atypia. Assay used: immunoSEQ multiplex PCR; TCRdb lists only in-frame clones, some missing. The sample has 850 to 950 clones; 20% are singletons. The germline V gene has CDR1 SGHNT and CDR2 YENEEA. The V and J ends lost 3 bases and 3 bases respectively, with 12 bases between them. There are 14 residues in the CDR3. A few counts support this clone. Its antigen is currently unknown. Sequencing was performed on normal lung tissue next to the tumor, taken before any cancer treatment. This TCR came from a man aged 40 to 70 with stage III squamous cell lung carcinoma. This chain links TRBV11-3 with TRBJ2-7, with D maybe TRBD1 (5 bases). CDR3 sequence (DNA): TGTGCCAGCAGCTTGTCCCAGGGCCGCTACGAGCAGTACTTC. As protein: CASSLSQGRYEQYF.